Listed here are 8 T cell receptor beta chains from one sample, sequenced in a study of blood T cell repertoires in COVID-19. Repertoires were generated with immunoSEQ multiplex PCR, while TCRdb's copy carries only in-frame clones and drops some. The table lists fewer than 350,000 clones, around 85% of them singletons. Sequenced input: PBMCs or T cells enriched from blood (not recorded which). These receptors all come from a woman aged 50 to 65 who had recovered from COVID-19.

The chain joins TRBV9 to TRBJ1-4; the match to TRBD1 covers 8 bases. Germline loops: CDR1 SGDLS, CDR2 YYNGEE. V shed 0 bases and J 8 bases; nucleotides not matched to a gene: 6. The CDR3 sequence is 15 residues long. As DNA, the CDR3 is TGTGCCAGCAGCGTAGATGGACAGGGCGAAGAAAAACTGTTTTTT. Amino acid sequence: CASSVDGQGEEKLFF.

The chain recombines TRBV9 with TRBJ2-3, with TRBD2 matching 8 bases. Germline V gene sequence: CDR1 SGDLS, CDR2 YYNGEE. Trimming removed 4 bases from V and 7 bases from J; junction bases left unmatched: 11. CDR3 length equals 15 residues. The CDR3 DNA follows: TGTGCCAGCAGCACCGGGACTAGTACATCGTATACGCAGTATTTT. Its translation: CASSTGTSTSYTQYF. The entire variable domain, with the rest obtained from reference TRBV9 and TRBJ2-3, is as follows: DSGVTQTPKHLITATGQRVTLRCSPRSGDLSVYWYQQSLDQGLQFLIQYYNGEERAKGNILERFSAQQFPDLHSELNLSSLELGDSALYFCASSTGTSTSYTQYFGPGTRLTVL.

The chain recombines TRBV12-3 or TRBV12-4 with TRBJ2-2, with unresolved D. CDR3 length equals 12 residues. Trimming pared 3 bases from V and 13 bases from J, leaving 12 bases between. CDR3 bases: TGTGCCAGCAGTTTGTCTAGTCGAAGGCTGTTTTTT. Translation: CASSLSSRRLFF.

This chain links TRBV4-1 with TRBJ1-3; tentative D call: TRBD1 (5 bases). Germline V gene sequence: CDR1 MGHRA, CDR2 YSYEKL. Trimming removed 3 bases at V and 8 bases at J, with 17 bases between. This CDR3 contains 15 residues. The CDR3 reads CASSQVGTVMDTIYF. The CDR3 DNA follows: TGCGCCAGCAGCCAGGTTGGGACTGTGATGGACACCATATATTTT.

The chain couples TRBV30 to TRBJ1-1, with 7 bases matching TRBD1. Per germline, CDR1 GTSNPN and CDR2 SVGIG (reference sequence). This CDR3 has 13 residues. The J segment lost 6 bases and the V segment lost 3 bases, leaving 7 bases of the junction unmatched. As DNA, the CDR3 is TGTGCCTGGAGCCCGACAGGGCGCCCTGAAGCTTTCTTT. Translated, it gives CAWSPTGRPEAFF.

The DNA of the CDR3 is TGTGCCATCAGTGATCCCTTTAGCGAGGCGGGAGGGTACCAAGAGACCCAGTACTTC. Translation gives CAISDPFSEAGGYQETQYF. The chain links TRBV10-3 to TRBJ2-5; TRBD2 aligns across 9 bases. CDR1 is ENHRY and CDR2 is SYGVKD in the germline V gene. The J segment lost 0 bases and the V segment lost 3 bases, leaving 14 bases of the junction unmatched. This CDR3 region has 19 residues.

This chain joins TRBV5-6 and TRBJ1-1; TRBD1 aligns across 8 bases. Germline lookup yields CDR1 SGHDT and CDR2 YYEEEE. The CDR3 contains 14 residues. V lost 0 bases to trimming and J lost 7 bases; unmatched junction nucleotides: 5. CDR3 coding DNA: TGTGCCAGCAGCTTGGCGCAGGGGGCGCGTGAAGCTTTCTTT. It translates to CASSLAQGAREAFF.

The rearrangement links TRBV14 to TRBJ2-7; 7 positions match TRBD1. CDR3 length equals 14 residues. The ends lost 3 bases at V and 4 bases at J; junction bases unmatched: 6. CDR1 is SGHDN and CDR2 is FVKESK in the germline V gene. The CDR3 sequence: CASSQRTGPYEQYF. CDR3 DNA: TGTGCCAGCAGCCAGAGGACAGGTCCGTACGAGCAGTACTTC.